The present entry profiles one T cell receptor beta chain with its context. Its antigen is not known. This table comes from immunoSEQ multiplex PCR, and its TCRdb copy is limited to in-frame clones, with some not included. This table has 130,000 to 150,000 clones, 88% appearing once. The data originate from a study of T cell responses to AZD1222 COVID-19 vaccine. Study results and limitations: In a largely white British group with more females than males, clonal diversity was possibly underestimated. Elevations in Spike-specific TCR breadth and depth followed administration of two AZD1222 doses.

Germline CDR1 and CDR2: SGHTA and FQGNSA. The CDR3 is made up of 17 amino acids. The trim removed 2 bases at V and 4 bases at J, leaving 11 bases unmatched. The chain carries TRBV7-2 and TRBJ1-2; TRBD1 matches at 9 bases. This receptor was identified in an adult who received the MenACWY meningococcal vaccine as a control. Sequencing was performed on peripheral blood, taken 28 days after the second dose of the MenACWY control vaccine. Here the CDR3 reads CASSLRGAGQGSYGYTF. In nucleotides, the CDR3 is TGTGCCAGCAGCTTACGGGGCGCGGGACAGGGCTCCTATGGCTACACCTTC. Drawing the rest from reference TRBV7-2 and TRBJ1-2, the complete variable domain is GAGVSQSPSNKVTEKGKDVELRCDPISGHTALYWYRQSLGQGLEFLIYFQGNSAPDKSGLPSDRFSAERTGGSVSTLTIQRTQQEDSAVYLCASSLRGAGQGSYGYTFGSGTRLTVV.